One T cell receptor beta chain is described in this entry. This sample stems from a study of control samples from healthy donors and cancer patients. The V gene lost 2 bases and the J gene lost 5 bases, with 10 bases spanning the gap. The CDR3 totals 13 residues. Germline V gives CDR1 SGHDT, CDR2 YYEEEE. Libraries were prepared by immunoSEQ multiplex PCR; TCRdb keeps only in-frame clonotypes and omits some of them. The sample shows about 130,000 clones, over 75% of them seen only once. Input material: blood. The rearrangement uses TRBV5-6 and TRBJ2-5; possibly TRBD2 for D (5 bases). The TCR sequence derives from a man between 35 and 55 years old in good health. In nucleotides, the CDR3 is TGTGCCAGCAGCTTTGGTGGGGAGGAGACCCAGTACTTC. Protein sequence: CASSFGGEETQYF. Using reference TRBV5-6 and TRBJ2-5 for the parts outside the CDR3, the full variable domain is DAGVTQSPTHLIKTRGQQVTLRCSPKSGHDTVSWYQQALGQGPQFIFQYYEEEERQRGNFPDRFSGHQFPNYSSELNVNALLLGDSALYLCASSFGGEETQYFGPGTRLLVL.